These 10 T cell receptor beta chains were sequenced from one sample in a study of OX40 agonist ivuxolimab in advanced cancers. Here immunoSEQ multiplex PCR was the method, and the copy in TCRdb shows in-frame clones only, minus some. The sample lists about 83,000 clones, approximately 91% seen once, with around 0.71% in the top ten. Sequenced material: CD4+ or CD8+ T cells sorted from blood, taken in a trial of the OX40 agonist ivuxolimab. The receptors were gathered from an adult with an advanced solid tumor such as melanoma, head and neck, liver or kidney cancer.

This chain links TRBV9 with TRBJ1-1; D not certain. The CDR3 is 16 residues long. The germline V and J ends were trimmed by 0 bases and 2 bases, with 14 bases remaining between them. Germline V gene sequence: CDR1 SGDLS, CDR2 YYNGEE. As DNA, the CDR3 is TGTGCCAGCAGCGTAGGCCCAGGAACTTTAAACACTGAAGCTTTCTTT. Its protein product is CASSVGPGTLNTEAFF.

V usage is TRBV7-9 and J usage is TRBJ2-7; D is unclear. Trimming left V 1 base short and J 3 bases short, with 7 bases between. The CDR3 has 13 amino acids. Germline CDR1 SEHNR, CDR2 FQNEAQ (reference sequence). CDR3 sequence reads: CASSLDFYYEQYF. The CDR3 region has the DNA TGTGCCAGCAGCTTAGACTTCTACTACGAGCAGTACTTC.

The chain uses TRBV27 and TRBJ2-2, with TRBD2 matching 11 bases. V lost 6 bases and J lost 4; bases outside the gene matches: 4. Germline CDR1 MNHEY, CDR2 SMNVEV (reference sequence). The CDR3 spans 15 residues. The CDR3 loop reads CASRRLAGSTGELFF. DNA of the CDR3: TGTGCCAGCAGGAGACTAGCGGGAAGCACCGGGGAGCTGTTTTTT.

This clone was found once. The chain employs TRBV7-2 and TRBJ2-1; no clear D gene. V shed 6 bases and J shed 0 bases, with 12 bases lying between them. The CDR3 length is 15 residues. Germline lookup yields CDR1 SGHTA and CDR2 FQGNSA. The CDR3, as DNA: TGTGCCAGCAGTCGCCAAGACCGCTCCTACAATGAGCAGTTCTTC. Translation gives CASSRQDRSYNEQFF. The variable domain in full, completed from reference TRBV7-2 and TRBJ2-1, reads GAGVSQSPSNKVTEKGKDVELRCDPISGHTALYWYRQSLGQGLEFLIYFQGNSAPDKSGLPSDRFSAERTGGSVSTLTIQRTQQEDSAVYLCASSRQDRSYNEQFFGPGTRLTVL.

The CDR3 region is CASSQDSALTYEQYF. The DNA of the CDR3 is TGTGCCAGCAGCCAAGATTCGGCACTAACCTACGAGCAGTACTTC. J is TRBJ2-7 and V is TRBV4-2, with no clear D. Germline-derived CDR1 and CDR2 are LGHNA and YNFKEQ. V shed 0 bases and J shed 2 bases, with 11 bases lying between them. This CDR3 comprises 15 residues.

This chain joins TRBV5-8 and TRBJ2-7, with D perhaps matching TRBD1 (6 bases). The CDR3 is made up of 13 amino acids. V was clipped by 0 bases and J by 2 bases, with 6 bases between them. The germline V gene has CDR1 SGHTS and CDR2 YDEGEE. The DNA for the CDR3 is TGTGCCAGCAGCTTGGACAGGGCCTACGAGCAGTACTTC. Its translation is CASSLDRAYEQYF.

The chain recombines TRBV9 with TRBJ1-4; D is possibly TRBD1 (6 bases). The ends were cut back, 3 bases at V and 6 bases at J, with 18 bases in the middle. CDR3 length equals 16 residues. CDR1 SGDLS and CDR2 YYNGEE come from the germline V gene. The CDR3 here is CASSEGDGGYDEKLFF. Here the CDR3 DNA reads TGTGCCAGCAGCGAGGGGGACGGCGGTTACGATGAAAAACTGTTTTTT.

This chain links TRBV6-4 with TRBJ1-1; a weak D match, TRBD1 (5 bases). V was shortened by 5 bases and J by 5 bases, with 9 bases between the two germline ends. Germline V gives CDR1 MRHNA, CDR2 SNTAGT. The length of the CDR3 is 12 residues. The CDR3: CASSPGGTEAFF. The CDR3 region has the DNA TGTGCCAGCAGTCCGGGGGGAACTGAAGCTTTCTTT.

CDR3 in amino acids: CASRSPFAGLAGVGTQYF. The CDR3, as DNA: TGTGCCAGCAGATCCCCCTTCGCGGGACTAGCGGGAGTGGGGACCCAGTACTTC. The chain is built from TRBV28 and TRBJ2-5, with TRBD2 matching over 14 bases. The CDR3 extends over 18 amino acids. V lost 6 bases, J lost 7 bases, and 16 bases stayed unmatched. The V gene's germline CDR1 is MDHEN and CDR2 SYDVKM. The complete variable domain, with remaining parts taken from reference TRBV28 and TRBJ2-5, reads DVKVTQSSRYLVKRTGEKVFLECVQDMDHENMFWYRQDPGLGLRLIYFSYDVKMKEKGDIPEGYSVSREKKERFSLILESASTNQTSMYLCASRSPFAGLAGVGTQYFGPGTRLLVL.

The chain combines TRBV7-2 with TRBJ2-1, with a tentative D call TRBD2 (7 bases). CDR1 and CDR2 (germline): SGHTA, FQGNSA. V was shortened by 4 bases and J by 10 bases, with 23 bases between the two germline ends. The CDR3 loop spans 16 amino acids. The CDR3 nucleotides are TGTGCCAGCAGCTCCAGCGGGACAAGGAACATGTTCGAGCAGTTCTTC. It yields the protein CASSSSGTRNMFEQFF.